Presented here are 30 T cell receptor beta chains from one specimen sequenced in a study of shared clonotypes between healthy human individuals. Profiling relied on immunoSEQ multiplex PCR, and the TCRdb table lists in-frame clones only, not all of them. The data hold roughly 2,300,000 clones, with 80% to 95% observed a single time. Sample: naive CD4+ T cells from PBMCs. Specified subset: CD45RA+ positively selected. The receptors derive from a man in his late teens or twenties in good health. Some clones in this sample may be carry-over from other donors' samples.

This clone was seen only once. The rearrangement uses TRBV10-3 and TRBJ1-2; the match to TRBD1 covers 8 bases. The V gene end was trimmed by 7 bases and the J gene end by 7 bases; junction bases not matched to a gene: 8. This CDR3 has 13 residues. Germline V lookup: CDR1 ENHRY, CDR2 SYGVKD. The CDR3 protein is CAITGQGRSGYTF. The CDR3 nucleotides are TGTGCCATCACCGGACAGGGTCGGAGTGGCTACACCTTC.

This clone occurred a few times. V and J are TRBV29-1 and TRBJ1-1; possibly TRBD1 for D (5 bases). This CDR3 contains 13 residues. CDR1 is SQVTM and CDR2 is ANQGSEA in the germline V gene. V gave up 4 bases and J gave up 1 base, with 10 bases separating them. DNA for the CDR3: TGCAGCGTTGGCGGGACGGAGAACACTGAAGCTTTCTTT. It is translated as CSVGGTENTEAFF.

The chain employs TRBV27 and TRBJ2-3; no reliable D call. CDR1 is MNHEY and CDR2 is SMNVEV in the germline V gene (reference sequence). This CDR3 is 14 amino acids long. Between the trimmed V and J ends, which lost 3 bases and 1 base, there was a span of 8 bases. The CDR3 sequence is CASSFLQRTDTQYF. The CDR3 DNA reads TGTGCCAGCAGTTTTCTTCAGCGCACAGATACGCAGTATTTT.

This clone appeared a single time. V is TRBV18 and J is TRBJ2-1; 10 positions match TRBD2. The V and J ends lost 3 bases and 12 bases, in that order; junction bases with no gene match: 14. The CDR3 contains 16 residues. Germline V gene sequence: CDR1 KGHSH, CDR2 LQKENI. The CDR3 spells CASSPPAAGGPFGQFF. CDR3 nucleotides: TGTGCCAGCTCACCCCCGGCAGCGGGAGGGCCCTTTGGGCAGTTCTTC.

The V call is TRBV5-1, the J call TRBJ2-3, with 13 bases matching TRBD2. CDR3 length: 20 amino acids. CDR1 SGHRS and CDR2 YFSETQ come from the germline V gene. V lost 4 bases to trimming and J lost 0 bases; unmatched junction nucleotides: 14. This chain's CDR3 is CASSPETSGRPLYSTDTQYF. CDR3 nucleotides: TGCGCCAGCAGCCCAGAGACTAGCGGGAGGCCGTTATATAGCACAGATACGCAGTATTTT.

The rearrangement uses TRBV18 and TRBJ1-3; D may be TRBD1 (6 bases). CDR3 length: 15 amino acids. Trimming pared 4 bases from V and 4 bases from J, leaving 14 bases between. The germline V gene encodes CDR1 KGHSH and CDR2 LQKENI. In nucleotides, the CDR3 is TGTGCCAGCTCACTACAGGGCCCGGGAGGAAACACCATATATTTT. Protein: CASSLQGPGGNTIYF. Based on the CDR3 plus reference TRBV18 and TRBJ1-3, the full variable domain is NAGVMQNPRHLVRRRGQEARLRCSPMKGHSHVYWYRQLPEEGLKFMVYLQKENIIDESGMPKERFSAEFPKEGPSILRIQQVVRGDSAAYFCASSLQGPGGNTIYFGEGSWLTVV.

The chain carries TRBV28 and TRBJ1-1; D is undetermined. Germline V lookup: CDR1 MDHEN, CDR2 SYDVKM. V lost 3 bases and J lost 3, with 8 bases in between. The length of the CDR3 is 13 residues. The DNA for the CDR3 is TGTGCCAGCAGTTTTCCCGTGGACACTGAAGCTTTCTTT. The encoded protein is CASSFPVDTEAFF.

This rearrangement joins TRBV7-8 to TRBJ1-4; 11 positions match TRBD1. The V and J ends lost 2 bases and 7 bases, in that order; junction bases with no gene match: 6. Germline V gene sequence: CDR1 SGHVS, CDR2 FQNEAQ. The CDR3 sequence is 16 residues long. CDR3 amino acids: CASSLYPGQGGEKLFF. The CDR3 DNA reads TGTGCCAGCAGCTTATATCCGGGACAGGGGGGTGAAAAACTGTTTTTT.

V gene TRBV7-9 combines with J gene TRBJ2-4, with 7 nucleotides matching TRBD2. The CDR3 has 16 residues. Per the germline V gene, CDR1 is SEHNR and CDR2 is FQNEAQ (reference sequence). V lost 5 bases and J lost 0; bases outside the gene matches: 7. The CDR3, as DNA: TGTGCCAGCAGCCCCACGACTAGCTTAGCCAAAAACATTCAGTACTTC. It yields the protein CASSPTTSLAKNIQYF.

This chain uses TRBV28 with TRBJ1-5; the match to TRBD1 covers 8 bases. Per the germline V gene, CDR1 is MDHEN and CDR2 is SYDVKM. With V trimmed by 2 bases and J by 7 bases, 7 bases remained unmatched. The CDR3 runs to 15 residues. The CDR3 sequence: CASSLAGGGIQPQHF. The CDR3, as DNA: TGTGCCAGCAGTTTAGCAGGGGGCGGTATCCAGCCCCAGCATTTT.

J is TRBJ2-3 and V is TRBV28, with D tentatively TRBD1 (5 bases). Between the trimmed V and J ends, which lost 6 bases and 2 bases, there was a span of 15 bases. The CDR3 totals 15 residues. CDR1 MDHEN and CDR2 SYDVKM come from the germline V gene. As DNA, the CDR3 is TGTGCCAGCAGGCCCTACAGGAATCCCACAGATACGCAGTATTTT. This encodes CASRPYRNPTDTQYF.

This clone was seen just once. The V and J genes are TRBV25-1 and TRBJ2-1; 7 bases are a match to TRBD2. Germline V CDR1 and CDR2: MGHDK, SYGVNS. Trimming removed 5 bases from V and 7 bases from J; junction bases left unmatched: 8. CDR3 length: 14 amino acids. The CDR3 nucleotides read TGTGCCAGCAGTTCACGGACTAGACTTAATGAGCAGTTCTTC. Its protein product is CASSSRTRLNEQFF. Supplemented by reference TRBV25-1 and TRBJ2-1, the full variable domain reads EADIYQTPRYLVIGTGKKITLECSQTMGHDKMYWYQQDPGMELHLIHYSYGVNSTEKGDLSSESTVSRIRTEHFPLTLESARPSHTSQYLCASSSRTRLNEQFFGPGTRLTVL.

Details on this clone: Other nucleotide sequences in the sample specify the same CDR3. The chain links TRBV11-3 to TRBJ2-7; possible D gene TRBD1, 5 bases. Deletions cut 1 base from V and 1 base from J, with 8 bases between. The CDR3 has 14 residues. CDR1 and CDR2 (germline): SGHNT, YENEEA. The CDR3 loop reads CASSLGAGSYEQYF. CDR3 bases: TGTGCCAGCAGCTTAGGGGCAGGGTCCTACGAGCAGTACTTC.

This clone was picked up one time. The V and J genes are TRBV7-3 and TRBJ2-2; D gene ambiguous. V lost 5 bases and J lost 4, with 11 bases in between. The length of the CDR3 is 14 residues. Per germline, CDR1 SGHTA and CDR2 FQGTGA. CDR3 nucleotide sequence: TGTGCCAGCAGCGCACAAGGCGGCACCGGGGAGCTGTTTTTT. Translation gives CASSAQGGTGELFF.

The CDR3 region is CAISPGTLDGYTF. The CDR3 region has the DNA TGTGCCATCAGCCCCGGGACCCTTGATGGCTACACCTTC. The chain links TRBV10-3 to TRBJ1-2; maybe TRBD1 (5 bases). Trimming removed 6 bases from V and 6 bases from J, with 14 bases in between. This CDR3 spans 13 amino acids. Germline loops: CDR1 ENHRY, CDR2 SYGVKD.

The chain carries TRBV18 and TRBJ2-2; D gene ambiguous. In germline, CDR1 is KGHSH, CDR2 LQKENI. This CDR3 is built from 15 residues. The ends were cut back, 1 base at V and 5 bases at J, with 11 bases in the middle. CDR3 sequence (DNA): TGTGCCAGCTCACCACGGCAGGATGGGACCGGGGAGCTGTTTTTT. This codes for CASSPRQDGTGELFF. Looking up the rest from reference TRBV18 and TRBJ2-2 gives the full variable domain: NAGVMQNPRHLVRRRGQEARLRCSPMKGHSHVYWYRQLPEEGLKFMVYLQKENIIDESGMPKERFSAEFPKEGPSILRIQQVVRGDSAAYFCASSPRQDGTGELFFGEGSRLTVL.

This clone occurred once. V is TRBV5-1 and J is TRBJ2-1; the D gene is possibly TRBD1 (6 bases). The CDR3 length is 15 residues. Germline CDR1 reads SGHRS; CDR2 reads YFSETQ. V gave up 5 bases and J gave up 0 bases, with 12 bases separating them. The CDR3 region has the DNA TGCGCCAGCAGTGGACAGTCCAGCTCCTACAATGAGCAGTTCTTC. Amino acids: CASSGQSSSYNEQFF.

This rearrangement joins TRBV28 to TRBJ2-5, with TRBD2 matching 8 bases. Germline V gene lookup returns CDR1 MDHEN and CDR2 SYDVKM. J was trimmed by 2 bases and V by 6 bases; bases with no gene match: 11. The CDR3 is 16 residues long. The CDR3 here is CASSSPAGERQETQYF. The CDR3 nucleotides read TGTGCCAGCAGCTCCCCAGCGGGAGAACGGCAAGAGACCCAGTACTTC.

Comment on this clone: At the DNA level, this CDR3 is encoded by other sequences in the same sample as well. The rearrangement joins TRBV7-2 to TRBJ2-7, with 9 bases matching TRBD2. Germline V gene sequence: CDR1 SGHTA, CDR2 FQGNSA. Trimming at V came to 4 bases and at J to 0 bases, leaving 1 base not matched to a gene. The CDR3 loop spans 14 amino acids. The CDR3 DNA reads as TGTGCCAGCAGCTCGACTAGCGGCTCCTACGAGCAGTACTTC. This sequence encodes CASSSTSGSYEQYF.

V is TRBV11-3 and J is TRBJ2-7, with 9 bases aligning to TRBD1. J gave up 3 bases and V 5 bases, and 8 bases lay outside the gene matches. CDR1 and CDR2 from the germline V gene are SGHNT and YENEEA. This CDR3 spans 15 amino acids. This chain's CDR3 is CASSTGGGGYYEQYF. The CDR3 DNA reads as TGTGCCAGCAGCACAGGGGGCGGAGGCTACTACGAGCAGTACTTC.

The gene calls are TRBV27 and TRBJ2-1; D unresolved. Between the trimmed V and J ends, which lost 6 bases and 7 bases, there was a span of 13 bases. The CDR3 runs to 13 residues. Germline V gene lookup returns CDR1 MNHEY and CDR2 SMNVEV (reference sequence). The chain's CDR3 is CASRLITQNEQFF. As DNA, the CDR3 is TGTGCCAGCAGATTGATCACCCAGAATGAGCAGTTCTTC.

The rearrangement joins TRBV28 to TRBJ2-5; 9 bases fit TRBD1. CDR3 length equals 18 residues. Germline V gene sequence: CDR1 MDHEN, CDR2 SYDVKM. The V and J ends lost 3 bases and 2 bases, in that order; junction bases with no gene match: 13. CDR3 sequence reads: CASSFLIPGQGPQETQYF. CDR3 sequence (DNA): TGTGCCAGCAGTTTCCTAATCCCCGGACAGGGGCCTCAAGAGACCCAGTACTTC.

The V and J genes are TRBV7-6 and TRBJ2-2; D is uncertain. CDR3 length: 13 amino acids. Germline V gene sequence: CDR1 SGHVS, CDR2 FNYEAQ. Trimming removed 3 bases at V and 4 bases at J, with 6 bases between. The CDR3 DNA reads as TGTGCCAGCAGCTTTTCCTCCACCGGGGAGCTGTTTTTT. Amino acid sequence: CASSFSSTGELFF. The variable domain in full, with the rest retrieved from reference TRBV7-6 and TRBJ2-2, is GAGVSQSPRYKVTKRGQDVALRCDPISGHVSLYWYRQALGQGPEFLTYFNYEAQQDKSGLPNDRFSAERPEGSISTLTIQRTEQRDSAMYRCASSFSSTGELFFGEGSRLTVL.

The chain is built from TRBV7-9 and TRBJ1-2, with 8 bases lining up with TRBD1. This CDR3 is 14 amino acids long. Per the germline V gene, CDR1 is SEHNR and CDR2 is FQNEAQ (reference sequence). Trimming took 5 bases from V and 10 from J; bases not matched to a gene: 12. CDR3 bases: TGTGCCAGCAGCCCCGAGCTACAGGGGGAAGCCTACACCTTC. Translated: CASSPELQGEAYTF. The variable domain in full, completed from reference TRBV7-9 and TRBJ1-2, reads DTGVSQNPRHKITKRGQNVTFRCDPISEHNRLYWYRQTLGQGPEFLTYFQNEAQLEKSRLLSDRFSAERPKGSFSTLEIQRTEQGDSAMYLCASSPELQGEAYTFGSGTRLTVV.

This clone was counted a single time. The CDR3 DNA sequence: TGTGCCAGTAGTATAGCGGGACTAGCGGGGTACAATGAGCAGTTCTTC. Its translation: CASSIAGLAGYNEQFF. V usage is TRBV19 and J usage is TRBJ2-1; the match to TRBD2 covers 13 bases. V trimming: 1 base; J trimming: 4 bases; junction bases outside the gene matches: 1. CDR3 size: 16 residues. Germline V CDR1 and CDR2: LNHDA, SQIVND (reference sequence). The complete variable domain, with remaining parts taken from reference TRBV19 and TRBJ2-1, reads DGGITQSPKYLFRKEGQNVTLSCEQNLNHDAMYWYRQDPGQGLRLIYYSQIVNDFQKGDIAEGYSVSREKKESFPLTVTSAQKNPTAFYLCASSIAGLAGYNEQFFGPGTRLTVL.

This clone was recorded once. V gene TRBV7-8 combines with J gene TRBJ1-4, with 7 bases lining up with TRBD1. Germline-derived CDR1 and CDR2 are SGHVS and FQNEAQ. CDR3 length: 16 amino acids. The V gene end was trimmed by 2 bases and the J gene end by 1 base; junction bases not matched to a gene: 4. Here the CDR3 reads CASSLYTGETNEKLFF. In DNA, the CDR3 is TGTGCCAGCAGCTTATACACAGGGGAAACTAATGAAAAACTGTTTTTT.

V and J are TRBV9 and TRBJ1-2; maybe TRBD1 (6 bases). V was cut by 0 bases and J by 7 bases, with 16 bases left in between. The CDR3 contains 15 residues. The germline V gene has CDR1 SGDLS and CDR2 YYNGEE. The CDR3 here is CASSVDPGAVGGYTF. The DNA for the CDR3 is TGTGCCAGCAGCGTAGATCCGGGGGCCGTAGGTGGCTACACCTTC.

V is TRBV6-1 and J is TRBJ2-7, with D uncertain. CDR1 is MNHNS and CDR2 is SASEGT in the germline V gene. Between the trimmed V and J ends, which lost 6 bases and 5 bases, there was a span of 11 bases. CDR3 length: 12 amino acids. The chain's CDR3 is CASRPLMDEQYF. CDR3 nucleotides: TGTGCCAGCAGACCACTTATGGACGAGCAGTACTTC.

The chain couples TRBV7-9 to TRBJ2-7; D is unresolved. The V end lost 3 bases, the J end lost 2 bases, and 5 bases lay between the germline ends. Germline assignment: CDR1 SEHNR and CDR2 FQNEAQ (reference sequence). The CDR3 loop spans 12 amino acids. Here the CDR3 DNA reads TGTGCCAGCAGCTTTGAGACCTACGAGCAGTACTTC. Its translation: CASSFETYEQYF.

This chain joins TRBV5-4 and TRBJ2-5; TRBD1 matches at 10 bases. J was trimmed by 5 bases and V by 4 bases; bases with no gene match: 8. The length of the CDR3 is 15 residues. Germline assignment: CDR1 SGHNT and CDR2 YYREEE (reference sequence). CDR3 in DNA: TGTGCCAGCAGCGCCCGGGACAGGGGATCCGAGACCCAGTACTTC. Translating it yields CASSARDRGSETQYF.